The sequence of this TCR beta chain was determined in a study of T cells in Graves' hyperthyroidism and ophthalmopathy. Trimming removed 3 bases from V and 7 bases from J; junction bases left unmatched: 5. The CDR3 loop spans 16 amino acids. Germline CDR1 and CDR2: MNHEY and SMNVEV (reference sequence). Using RNA transcripts as the source, TCR beta CDR3 regions were amplified. HTBI primers were used for first-round RT-PCR of the TCR CDR3. TCRdb itself ran the multiplex PCR reads through MiXCR, one entry per CDR3 protein. The sample lists around 450,000 distinct CDR3 sequences, about 13% occurring once. This clonotype was observed a handful of times. What it binds is not known. Study-level results: Appearing also in blood were most of the thyroid clonotypes expanded above 0.001.

The clonotype comes from a woman between 18 and 29 years old with Graves' hyperthyroidism. This rearrangement joins TRBV27 to TRBJ2-1; TRBD2 matches at 14 bases. Sequenced input: blood. The CDR3 region is CASSLRLAGGKNEQFF. DNA for the CDR3: TGTGCCAGCAGTTTGCGACTAGCGGGAGGGAAAAATGAGCAGTTCTTC.